This T cell receptor beta chain was found in a study of cytomegalovirus exposure and HLA in healthy donors. Whole-study results and caveats: Per a prior analysis, the majority of TCR beta V segments were productive roughly 90% or roughly 30% of the time. Reportedly, TCR beta sequences accurately predicted HLA-A and HLA-B alleles in most subjects. Most TCR sequences were uncommon, yet certain public TCRs appeared in many donors.

The PCR made use of 60 Vbeta and 13 Jbeta primers. The table came from immunoSEQ multiplex PCR; TCRdb's copy has only in-frame clones and leaves some out. The sample consists of 100,000 or so clones, 81% of them appearing once. This CDR3 is built from 16 residues. Germline-derived CDR1 and CDR2 are SNHLY and FYNNEI. Trimming removed 3 bases from V and 0 bases from J, with 9 bases in between. Comment on this clone: Its antigen is not known.

No CMV serostatus entry exists for this donor. The source is a human donor in good health. What was sequenced was PBMCs. The rearrangement links TRBV2 to TRBJ1-6, with unresolved D. Written as DNA, the CDR3 is TGTGCCAGCAGTGACGCGGGAAGCTCCTATAATTCACCCCTCCACTTT. Protein: CASSDAGSSYNSPLHF.